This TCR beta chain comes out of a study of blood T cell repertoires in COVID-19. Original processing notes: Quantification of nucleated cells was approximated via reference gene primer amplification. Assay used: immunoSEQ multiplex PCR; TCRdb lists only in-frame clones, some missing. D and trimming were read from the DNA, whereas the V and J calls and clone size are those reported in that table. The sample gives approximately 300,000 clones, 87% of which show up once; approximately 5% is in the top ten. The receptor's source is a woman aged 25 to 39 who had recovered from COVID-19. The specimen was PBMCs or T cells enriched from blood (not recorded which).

The CDR3 loop reads CASSQWTGISGNTIYF. CDR3 sequence (DNA): TGCGCCAGCAGTCAATGGACAGGGATCTCTGGAAACACCATATATTTT. The rearrangement joins TRBV5-1 to TRBJ1-3; TRBD1 matches at 8 bases. In germline, CDR1 is SGHRS, CDR2 YFSETQ. The junction had 7 bases not matched to a gene; V was cut back by 5 bases and J by 0 bases. The CDR3 spans 16 residues.